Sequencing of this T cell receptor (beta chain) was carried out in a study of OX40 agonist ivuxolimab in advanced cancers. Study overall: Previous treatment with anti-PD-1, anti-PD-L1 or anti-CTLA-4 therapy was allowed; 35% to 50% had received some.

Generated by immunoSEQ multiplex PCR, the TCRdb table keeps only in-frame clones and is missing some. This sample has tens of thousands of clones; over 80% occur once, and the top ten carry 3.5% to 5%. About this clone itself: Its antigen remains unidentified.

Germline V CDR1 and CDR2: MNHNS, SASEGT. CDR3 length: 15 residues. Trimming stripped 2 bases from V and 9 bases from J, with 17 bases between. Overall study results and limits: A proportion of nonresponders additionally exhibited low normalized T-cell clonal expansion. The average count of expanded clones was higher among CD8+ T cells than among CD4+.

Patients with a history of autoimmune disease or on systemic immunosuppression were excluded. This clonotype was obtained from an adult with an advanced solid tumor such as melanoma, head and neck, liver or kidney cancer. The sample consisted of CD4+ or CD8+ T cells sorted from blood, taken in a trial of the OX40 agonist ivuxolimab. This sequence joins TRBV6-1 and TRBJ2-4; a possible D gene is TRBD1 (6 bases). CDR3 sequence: CASSELGSGASIQYF. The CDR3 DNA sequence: TGTGCCAGCAGTGAACTGGGGTCAGGGGCAAGCATTCAGTACTTC.